Below are 14 T cell receptor beta chains sequenced from a single sample in a study of blood T cell repertoires in COVID-19. Sequencing used immunoSEQ multiplex PCR; TCRdb keeps in-frame clones, though not all of them. The data contain about 190,000 clones, around 84% of them seen just once; the ten biggest clones take up 20%. Sequences were obtained from peripheral blood. These receptors all come from a human donor in a cohort sampled during active COVID-19.

The rearrangement joins TRBV25-1 to TRBJ2-2; 8 nucleotides align to TRBD2. CDR1 and CDR2 from the germline V gene are MGHDK and SYGVNS. V lost 3 bases and J lost 4; bases outside the gene matches: 4. This CDR3 contains 15 residues. The CDR3 protein is CASSDPGLATGELFF. The DNA of the CDR3 is TGTGCCAGCAGTGATCCCGGACTAGCCACCGGGGAGCTGTTTTTT.

J is TRBJ2-2 and V is TRBV9; 9 nucleotides match TRBD2. The CDR3 is 16 residues long. J lost 2 bases, V lost 4 bases, and 6 bases had no gene match. Per the germline V gene, CDR1 is SGDLS and CDR2 is YYNGEE. The DNA for the CDR3 is TGTGCCAGCAGCACCCAAGCGGGGGGTAACACCGGGGAGCTGTTTTTT. It codes for CASSTQAGGNTGELFF.

This clone has only a few counts. The chain links TRBV6-1 to TRBJ1-3, with unresolved D. The CDR3 is made up of 14 amino acids. Germline V CDR1 and CDR2: MNHNS, SASEGT. V lost 2 bases, J lost 7 bases, and 12 bases lay in between. The CDR3 loop reads CASSESDWRNTIYF. As DNA, the CDR3 is TGTGCCAGCAGTGAAAGTGATTGGAGGAACACCATATATTTT.

The chain employs TRBV6-1 and TRBJ2-7, with 12 bases lining up with TRBD2. Losses at the gene ends were 3 bases for V and 2 bases for J; bases not matched to a gene: 5. The CDR3 extends over 16 amino acids. The germline V gene encodes CDR1 MNHNS and CDR2 SASEGT. CDR3 loop: CASSELAGGHTYEQYV. CDR3 nucleotide sequence: TGTGCCAGCAGTGAGCTAGCGGGGGGGCACACCTACGAGCAGTACGTC.

V and J are TRBV10-3 and TRBJ2-2; 10 bases align to TRBD1. The CDR3 sequence is 16 residues long. CDR1 is ENHRY and CDR2 is SYGVKD in the germline V gene. J lost 5 bases, V lost 6 bases, and 9 bases had no gene match. As DNA, the CDR3 is TGTGCCATCAGGGGCGCGACAGGGGGCAGGACCGGGGAGCTGTTTTTT. It specifies CAIRGATGGRTGELFF.

This rearrangement joins TRBV7-8 to TRBJ1-3; the D gene is possibly TRBD1 (6 bases). Germline lookup yields CDR1 SGHVS and CDR2 FQNEAQ. The germline V and J ends were trimmed by 5 bases and 0 bases, with 14 bases remaining between them. The CDR3 contains 16 residues. CDR3 nucleotide sequence: TGTGCCAGCAGCATGATAAGGGGGATCTCTGGAAACACCATATATTTT. This sequence encodes CASSMIRGISGNTIYF.

The J gene is TRBJ2-3, the V gene TRBV5-1; 13 positions match TRBD2. The CDR3 consists of 15 residues. Trimming cost V 3 bases and J 5 bases; bases outside gene matches: 3. Germline assignment: CDR1 SGHRS and CDR2 YFSETQ. The CDR3 DNA reads as TGCGCCAGCAGCTGGACTAGCGGGAGAGTAGATACGCAGTATTTT. As protein: CASSWTSGRVDTQYF.

The V call is TRBV7-2, the J call TRBJ1-2, with D perhaps matching TRBD1 (5 bases). Looked up from germline, CDR1 is SGHTA and CDR2 is FQGNSA. Trimming cost V 0 bases and J 12 bases, with 23 bases left between them. The CDR3 loop spans 16 amino acids. The CDR3 loop is CASSLALTGGDIPDTF. The CDR3 DNA reads TGTGCCAGCAGCTTAGCCCTAACGGGGGGAGACATCCCGGACACCTTC.

This clone has more than one count but fewer than ten. The chain combines TRBV7-9 with TRBJ1-4; TRBD1 matches 7 bases. Germline CDR1 reads SEHNR; CDR2 reads FQNEAQ (reference sequence). The CDR3 runs to 17 residues. V was clipped by 6 bases and J by 5 bases; unmatched bases: 15. CDR3 nucleotide sequence: TGTGCCAGCAGACCAGCGGGGGGACAGATGTTAAATGAAAAACTGTTTTTT. Its protein product is CASRPAGGQMLNEKLFF.

The rearrangement joins TRBV5-6 to TRBJ2-5, with 9 bases identical to TRBD1. There are 15 residues in the CDR3. V lost 4 bases and J lost 5; bases outside the gene matches: 9. Germline values: CDR1 SGHDT, CDR2 YYEEEE. The CDR3 DNA reads as TGTGCCAGCAGCCCCCGGGACAGGGCATACGAGACCCAGTACTTC. The encoded protein is CASSPRDRAYETQYF.

A note on this clone: Other DNA sequences from this sample encode an identical CDR3 as well. This chain connects TRBV18 to TRBJ1-4; D might be TRBD1 (5 bases). The germline V gene encodes CDR1 KGHSH and CDR2 LQKENI. The CDR3 is 14 residues long. V was shortened by 3 bases and J by 4 bases, with 9 bases between the two germline ends. The CDR3 DNA reads as TGTGCCAGCTCACCTGGACAAAGTAATGAAAAACTGTTTTTT. Translation gives CASSPGQSNEKLFF.

The chain carries TRBV12-3 or TRBV12-4 and TRBJ1-1, with no clear D. CDR3 length equals 12 residues. V shed 7 bases and J shed 6 bases, with 12 bases lying between them. CDR3: CASNEGSAEAFF. CDR3 bases: TGTGCCAGCAACGAGGGCTCGGCTGAAGCTTTCTTT.

The sample holds many counts of this clone. This CDR3 reads CASSPRSRSYEQYV. DNA of the CDR3: TGTGCCAGCAGCCCCAGAAGTCGTTCCTACGAGCAGTACGTC. The chain has TRBV7-8 and TRBJ2-7, with D hard to call. Deletions cut 5 bases from V and 1 base from J, with 12 bases between. From germline, CDR1 is SGHVS and CDR2 FQNEAQ. The CDR3 is made up of 14 amino acids.

The rearrangement uses TRBV11-3 and TRBJ1-3; no firm D call. The CDR3 totals 17 residues. Germline V gene sequence: CDR1 SGHNT, CDR2 YENEEA. Trimming pared 1 base from V and 2 bases from J, leaving 15 bases between. CDR3 loop: CASSLGCSGWAGNTIYF. The DNA of the CDR3 is TGTGCCAGCAGCTTAGGATGCTCAGGTTGGGCTGGAAACACCATATATTTT.